Following are 31 T cell receptor beta chains from one sample sequenced in a study of cytomegalovirus exposure and HLA in healthy donors. Primers: 60 Vbeta forward and 13 Jbeta reverse. Data came from immunoSEQ multiplex PCR; TCRdb stores just in-frame clones and leaves some out. The sample lists about 130,000 clones, 70% to 80% occurring once. What was sequenced was PBMCs. The origin of the receptors is a middle-aged man in good health and CMV-seropositive.

The chain combines TRBV5-1 with TRBJ2-3; TRBD1 might be the D (6 bases). Germline values: CDR1 SGHRS, CDR2 YFSETQ. CDR3 length equals 15 residues. V lost 0 bases and J lost 4, with 12 bases in between. CDR3 sequence reads: CASSLGQGIADTQYF. The CDR3 bases are TGCGCCAGCAGCTTGGGGCAGGGGATCGCAGATACGCAGTATTTT.

The table lists this clone with a count of one. The J gene is TRBJ2-1, the V gene TRBV6-6, with unresolved D. V lost 1 base and J 0 bases, leaving 7 bases between the germline ends. This CDR3 has 15 residues. The germline CDR1 and CDR2 sequences are MNHNY and SVGAGI (reference sequence). In DNA form, the CDR3 reads TGTGCCAGCAGTTACTTCGACTCCTCCTACAATGAGCAGTTCTTC. Protein product: CASSYFDSSYNEQFF.

The chain couples TRBV2 to TRBJ2-1, with 11 bases fitting TRBD2. The CDR3 is 15 residues long. In germline, CDR1 is SNHLY, CDR2 FYNNEI. Losses at the gene ends were 4 bases for V and 12 bases for J; bases not matched to a gene: 11. The CDR3 is CASSGTDLAGGGQFF. The CDR3 region has the DNA TGTGCCAGCAGTGGAACGGACCTAGCGGGAGGAGGGCAGTTCTTC.

The CDR3 spells CASSAGQNSYEQYF. The CDR3 region has the DNA TGTGCCAGCAGCGCCGGACAGAATTCCTACGAGCAGTACTTC. V gene TRBV7-9 combines with J gene TRBJ2-7, with a possible D match to TRBD1 (6 bases). CDR1 and CDR2 from the germline V gene are SEHNR and FQNEAQ (reference sequence). This CDR3 has 14 residues. V dropped 5 bases and J dropped 1 base, with 12 bases sitting between them.

CDR3 in DNA: TGTGCCAGCACCCCCGGCAGGGCCTATGGCTACACCTTC. This translates into CASTPGRAYGYTF. V is TRBV28 and J is TRBJ1-2, with D possibly matching TRBD1 (5 bases). Germline CDR1 is MDHEN and CDR2 is SYDVKM. The CDR3 extends over 13 amino acids. The V gene lost 7 bases and the J gene lost 4 bases, with 13 bases spanning the gap.

V is TRBV5-1 and J is TRBJ1-5, with 9 bases aligning to TRBD1. Trimming took 3 bases from V and 4 from J; bases not matched to a gene: 5. This CDR3 has 15 residues. Germline CDR1 reads SGHRS; CDR2 reads YFSETQ. For the CDR3, the DNA is TGCGCCAGCAGCTCCGGGACAGGGACGAATCAGCCCCAGCATTTT. Protein product: CASSSGTGTNQPQHF.

V is TRBV28 and J is TRBJ2-3; 12 bases match TRBD2. The V gene end was trimmed by 6 bases and the J gene end by 2 bases; junction bases not matched to a gene: 3. CDR1 MDHEN and CDR2 SYDVKM come from the germline V gene. The CDR3 runs 15 residues. The CDR3 DNA sequence: TGTGCCAGCAGCCCTAGCGGGAGGGACACAGATACGCAGTATTTT. Protein sequence: CASSPSGRDTDTQYF. The full variable domain, with the rest looked up from reference TRBV28 and TRBJ2-3, is DVKVTQSSRYLVKRTGEKVFLECVQDMDHENMFWYRQDPGLGLRLIYFSYDVKMKEKGDIPEGYSVSREKKERFSLILESASTNQTSMYLCASSPSGRDTDTQYFGPGTRLTVL.

The rearrangement uses TRBV7-6 and TRBJ1-1; possible D gene TRBD1, 6 bases. Germline CDR1 and CDR2: SGHVS and FNYEAQ. This CDR3 spans 13 amino acids. V lost 2 bases to trimming and J lost 4 bases, with 8 bases between them. The CDR3 bases are TGTGCCAGCAGCTTATTCAGGGGCACTGAAGCTTTCTTT. It codes for CASSLFRGTEAFF.

The chain links TRBV28 to TRBJ1-1; 9 bases are a match to TRBD1. The CDR3 totals 14 residues. From germline, CDR1 is MDHEN and CDR2 SYDVKM. V lost 5 bases to trimming and J lost 8 bases; unmatched junction nucleotides: 9. As DNA, the CDR3 is TGTGCCAGCAGTGCGGGACAGGGAGCGGCCGAAGCTTTCTTT. It codes for CASSAGQGAAEAFF.

The rearrangement uses TRBV6-1 and TRBJ2-7; 7 bases align to TRBD2. Germline CDR1 is MNHNS and CDR2 is SASEGT. Losses at the gene ends were 0 bases for V and 3 bases for J; bases not matched to a gene: 8. The CDR3 length is 16 residues. The CDR3 DNA follows: TGTGCCAGCAGTGAAGCGGGGAGGGTCGGGGTCTACGAGCAGTACTTC. The encoded protein is CASSEAGRVGVYEQYF.

The V gene is TRBV7-9, the J gene TRBJ1-6; 7 bases agree with TRBD1. Germline CDR1 is SEHNR and CDR2 is FQNEAQ (reference sequence). V trimming: 4 bases; J trimming: 9 bases; junction bases outside the gene matches: 9. The CDR3 consists of 15 residues. CDR3 sequence: CASSSSTGDGSPLHF. CDR3 coding DNA: TGTGCCAGCAGCTCCTCTACAGGGGACGGTTCACCCCTCCACTTT.

The V call is TRBV30, the J call TRBJ2-3, with no clear D. This CDR3 spans 12 amino acids. Germline V gives CDR1 GTSNPN, CDR2 SVGIG (reference sequence). Trimming removed 0 bases from V and 3 bases from J, with 4 bases in between. CDR3 loop: CAWSVLTDTQYF. The CDR3 coding sequence is TGTGCCTGGAGTGTACTGACAGATACGCAGTATTTT.

The chain is built from TRBV7-6 and TRBJ2-3; D uncertain. The CDR3 is made up of 16 amino acids. Trimming stripped 1 base from V and 0 bases from J, with 11 bases between. CDR1 is SGHVS, CDR2 FNYEAQ, per germline. CDR3 protein: CASSLVVRQSTDTQYF. The CDR3 bases are TGTGCCAGCAGCTTAGTTGTGAGGCAGAGCACAGATACGCAGTATTTT.

The chain uses TRBV10-3 and TRBJ2-7, with 12 bases aligning to TRBD2. Germline V CDR1 and CDR2: ENHRY, SYGVKD. The CDR3 length is 18 residues. The junction had 13 bases not matched to a gene; V was cut back by 3 bases and J by 4 bases. The CDR3 DNA is TGTGCCATCAGTGACTCAGGACGTTCGACTAGCGGGAGTTACGAGCAGTACTTC. Protein sequence: CAISDSGRSTSGSYEQYF.

The chain combines TRBV9 with TRBJ2-7; 10 bases fit TRBD2. The CDR3 sequence is 15 residues long. The trim removed 4 bases at V and 6 bases at J, leaving 10 bases unmatched. Germline CDR1 SGDLS, CDR2 YYNGEE. The CDR3 nucleotides are TGTGCCAGCAGCCCGAGACGGCTAGCGGGAGTCGAGCAGTACTTC. Amino acids: CASSPRRLAGVEQYF.

The chain joins TRBV7-2 to TRBJ2-5; TRBD2 aligns across 14 bases. The CDR3 has 16 amino acids. V dropped 5 bases and J dropped 4; count of bases not matched to a gene: 6. Germline loops: CDR1 SGHTA, CDR2 FQGNSA. This chain's CDR3 is CASSPGLAGGGETQYF. The CDR3 DNA follows: TGTGCCAGCAGCCCTGGACTAGCGGGAGGTGGAGAGACCCAGTACTTC.

This chain joins TRBV27 and TRBJ1-5; D is unclear. The CDR3 is 15 amino acids. Deletions cut 5 bases from V and 1 base from J, with 12 bases between. Germline V gene sequence: CDR1 MNHEY, CDR2 SMNVEV (reference sequence). CDR3 DNA: TGTGCCAGCAGTCGTTTTATGCGGAGCAATCAGCCCCAGCATTTT. It codes for CASSRFMRSNQPQHF.

V usage is TRBV21-1 and J usage is TRBJ2-7; the D call in the table, TRBD1, was not verified against the DNA. TRBV21-1 is a documented pseudogene. CDR3 length: 14 amino acids. The DNA for the CDR3 is TGTGCCAGCAGCAAACCCAGATTCTCCTACGAGCAGTACTTC. It yields the protein CASSKPRFSYEQYF.

This chain connects TRBV6-4 to TRBJ1-5; 8 bases are shared with TRBD1. V shed 5 bases and J 6 bases; nucleotides not matched to a gene: 6. CDR3 length: 14 amino acids. The germline V gene encodes CDR1 MRHNA and CDR2 SNTAGT. CDR3 nucleotides: TGTGCCAGCAGTAAGGACAGGGTCGGTCAGCCCCAGCATTTT. Its translation is CASSKDRVGQPQHF.

As DNA, the CDR3 is TGTGCCAGCAGTGGGACTAGCGGGGGGGGTAGGGAGCTGTTTTTT. Translating it yields CASSGTSGGGRELFF. The chain carries TRBV6-9 and TRBJ2-2, with 16 bases identical to TRBD2. V lost 5 bases to trimming and J lost 9 bases; unmatched junction nucleotides: 3. CDR1 and CDR2 (germline): MNHGY, SVAAGI. The CDR3 is made up of 15 amino acids.

The chain combines TRBV6-6 with TRBJ2-4; maybe TRBD1 (5 bases). The CDR3 has 14 amino acids. V was trimmed by 6 bases and J by 9 bases, leaving 18 bases between them. From germline, CDR1 is MNHNY and CDR2 SVGAGI (reference sequence). CDR3 nucleotide sequence: TGTGCCAGCAGATCCCAGGACATCTTCAGCATTCAGTACTTC. Translated, it gives CASRSQDIFSIQYF.

This clone was observed a single time. The J gene is TRBJ2-7, the V gene TRBV29-1; 7 nucleotides align to TRBD1. Germline CDR1 SQVTM, CDR2 ANQGSEA. V lost 4 bases and J lost 1; bases outside the gene matches: 13. The CDR3 spans 16 residues. The CDR3 DNA follows: TGCAGCGTTGGCCGTCTAGGGACAGTAAAATCCTACGAGCAGTACTTC. Protein product: CSVGRLGTVKSYEQYF.

V gene TRBV10-3 combines with J gene TRBJ1-1, with D hard to call. Between the trimmed V and J ends, which lost 3 bases and 1 base, there was a span of 6 bases. CDR3 length equals 13 residues. Looked up from germline, CDR1 is ENHRY and CDR2 is SYGVKD. The DNA of the CDR3 is TGTGCCATCAGTGACCTTAGGAACACTGAAGCTTTCTTT. It yields the protein CAISDLRNTEAFF.

This clone was detected a few times. The rearrangement links TRBV7-2 to TRBJ1-2; D possibly corresponds to TRBD1 (5 bases). V was pared by 2 bases and J by 4 bases, with 14 bases between. The CDR3 extends over 15 amino acids. The germline V gene encodes CDR1 SGHTA and CDR2 FQGNSA. The CDR3 spells CASSLNSAGLYGYTF. The CDR3 DNA reads as TGTGCCAGCAGCTTAAATTCAGCAGGGCTCTATGGCTACACCTTC.

Here the CDR3 DNA reads TGTGCCAGCAGCCTCGGGACAGGGGGCGCGGTCACAGATACGCAGTATTTT. As protein: CASSLGTGGAVTDTQYF. The chain couples TRBV7-7 to TRBJ2-3; 12 positions match TRBD1. Looked up from germline, CDR1 is SSHAT and CDR2 is FNYEAQ (reference sequence). This CDR3 has 17 amino acids. V dropped 5 bases and J dropped 2; count of bases not matched to a gene: 8. Drawing the rest from reference TRBV7-7 and TRBJ2-3, the complete variable domain is GAGVSQSPRYKVTKRGQDVTLRCDPISSHATLYWYQQALGQGPEFLTYFNYEAQPDKSGLPSDRFSAERPEGSISTLTIQRTEQRDSAMYRCASSLGTGGAVTDTQYFGPGTRLTVL.

This rearrangement joins TRBV9 to TRBJ2-7; TRBD1 matches 7 bases. Trimming removed 4 bases from V and 6 bases from J; junction bases left unmatched: 4. The CDR3 covers 12 residues. Per the germline V gene, CDR1 is SGDLS and CDR2 is YYNGEE. CDR3 DNA: TGTGCCAGCAGCCTAAACAGGGGCGAGCAGTACTTC. This codes for CASSLNRGEQYF.

This clone was seen once. V usage is TRBV18 and J usage is TRBJ1-1; D may be TRBD1 (6 bases). Germline V gives CDR1 KGHSH, CDR2 LQKENI. This CDR3 is 14 amino acids long. Trimming took 4 bases from V and 0 from J, leaving 9 bases between them. CDR3 bases: TGTGCCAGCTCACTAGGACAGCTGAACACTGAAGCTTTCTTT. This translates into CASSLGQLNTEAFF.

The chain couples TRBV7-9 to TRBJ2-7, with a weak D call TRBD2 (5 bases). Trimming stripped 6 bases from V and 3 bases from J, with 27 bases between. Looked up from germline, CDR1 is SEHNR and CDR2 is FQNEAQ (reference sequence). This CDR3 comprises 18 residues. The CDR3 nucleotides read TGTGCCAGCAGTTCCTCAGCGGCCTCAGGCCTTAAGTTCTACGAGCAGTACTTC. This gives the protein CASSSSAASGLKFYEQYF.

The rearrangement uses TRBV19 and TRBJ1-1, with a possible D match to TRBD1 (5 bases). Between the trimmed V and J ends, which lost 3 bases and 5 bases, there was a span of 10 bases. CDR1 and CDR2 from the germline V gene are LNHDA and SQIVND (reference sequence). This CDR3 comprises 13 residues. CDR3 residues: CASSIGGKTEAFF. CDR3 nucleotide sequence: TGTGCCAGTAGTATCGGGGGAAAGACTGAAGCTTTCTTT.

The V and J genes are TRBV25-1 and TRBJ1-6, with D maybe TRBD1 (6 bases). Germline lookup yields CDR1 MGHDK and CDR2 SYGVNS. Trimming took off 6 bases at V and 5 bases at J, with 14 bases between the two ends. The CDR3 is 15 residues long. The CDR3 reads CASSQYGQNNSPLHF. CDR3 bases: TGTGCCAGCAGCCAATACGGACAGAATAATTCACCCCTCCACTTT.

J is TRBJ1-1 and V is TRBV7-9, with 7 positions matching TRBD1. The CDR3 spans 15 residues. Germline loops: CDR1 SEHNR, CDR2 FQNEAQ (reference sequence). V was clipped by 4 bases and J by 1 base; unmatched bases: 6. DNA for the CDR3: TGTGCCAGCAGCTCCCCGGGACAGACGAACACTGAAGCTTTCTTT. Its protein product is CASSSPGQTNTEAFF.